This TCR beta chain was observed in a study of T cell responses to AZD1222 COVID-19 vaccine. There are 17 residues in the CDR3. V lost 1 base, J lost 2 bases, and 8 bases stayed unmatched. CDR1 and CDR2 (germline): SNHLY, FYNNEI. The data were produced by immunoSEQ multiplex PCR, yet TCRdb's version contains in-frame clones alone and is incomplete. Here the sample spans about 120,000 clones, about 88% being singletons. Material: peripheral blood, obtained on day 0 of AZD1222 vaccination. This rearrangement joins TRBV2 to TRBJ1-3, with 7 bases identical to TRBD1. The TCR was taken from an adult in good health. DNA for the CDR3: TGTGCCAGCAGTGAAGTAAGGGGGCGCTCACCTGGAAACACCATATATTTT. Translated: CASSEVRGRSPGNTIYF.